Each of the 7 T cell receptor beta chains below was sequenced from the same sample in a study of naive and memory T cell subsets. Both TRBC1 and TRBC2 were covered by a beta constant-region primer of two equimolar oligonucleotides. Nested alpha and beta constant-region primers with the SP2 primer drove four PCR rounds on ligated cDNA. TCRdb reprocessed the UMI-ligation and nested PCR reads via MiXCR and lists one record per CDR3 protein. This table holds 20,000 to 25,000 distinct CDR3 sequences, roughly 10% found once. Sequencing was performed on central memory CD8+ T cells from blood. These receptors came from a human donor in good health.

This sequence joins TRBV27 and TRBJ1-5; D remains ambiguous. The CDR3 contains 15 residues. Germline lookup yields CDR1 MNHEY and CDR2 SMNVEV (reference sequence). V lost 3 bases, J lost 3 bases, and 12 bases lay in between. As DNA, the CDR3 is TGTGCCAGCAGTTTGAACTGGGGAAACAATCAGCCCCAGCATTTT. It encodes CASSLNWGNNQPQHF.

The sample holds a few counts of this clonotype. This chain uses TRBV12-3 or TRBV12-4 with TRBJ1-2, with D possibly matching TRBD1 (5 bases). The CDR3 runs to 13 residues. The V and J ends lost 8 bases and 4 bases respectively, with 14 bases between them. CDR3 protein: CASATGTVYGYTF. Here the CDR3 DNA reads TGTGCCAGCGCCACCGGGACGGTCTATGGCTACACCTTC.

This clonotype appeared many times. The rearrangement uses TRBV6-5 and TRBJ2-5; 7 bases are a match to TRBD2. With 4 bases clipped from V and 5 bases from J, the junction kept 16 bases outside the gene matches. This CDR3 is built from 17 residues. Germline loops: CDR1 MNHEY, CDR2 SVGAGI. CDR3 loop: CASSFLAGAGRRETQYF. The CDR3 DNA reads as TGTGCCAGCAGTTTTCTCGCGGGAGCGGGTAGGAGGGAGACCCAGTACTTC.

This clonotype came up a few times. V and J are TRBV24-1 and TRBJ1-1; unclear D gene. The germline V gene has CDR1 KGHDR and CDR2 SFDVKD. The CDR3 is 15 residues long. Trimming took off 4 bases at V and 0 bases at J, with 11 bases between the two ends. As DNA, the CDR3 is TGTGCCACCAGTGAGGACGGAGATTTGAACACTGAAGCTTTCTTT. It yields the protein CATSEDGDLNTEAFF.

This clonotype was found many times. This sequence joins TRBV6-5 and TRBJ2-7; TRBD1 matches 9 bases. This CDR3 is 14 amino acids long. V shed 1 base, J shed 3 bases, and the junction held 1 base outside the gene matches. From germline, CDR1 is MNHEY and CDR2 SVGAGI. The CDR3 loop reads CASSYLGQGYEQYF. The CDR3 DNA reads TGTGCCAGCAGTTACTTGGGACAGGGCTACGAGCAGTACTTC.

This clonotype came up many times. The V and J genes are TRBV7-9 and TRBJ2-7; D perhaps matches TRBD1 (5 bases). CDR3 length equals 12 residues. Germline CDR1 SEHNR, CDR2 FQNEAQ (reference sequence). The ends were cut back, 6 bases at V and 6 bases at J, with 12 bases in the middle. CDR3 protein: CASSSKGPEQYF. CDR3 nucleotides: TGTGCCAGCAGTTCTAAGGGGCCCGAGCAGTACTTC.

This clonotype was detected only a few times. Here the CDR3 reads CASSQRSYNSPLHF. The CDR3 coding sequence is TGTGCCAGCAGTCAACGCTCCTATAATTCACCCCTCCACTTT. V and J are TRBV27 and TRBJ1-6, with D uncertain. Trimming shortened V by 5 bases and J by 0 bases, and 5 bases separated the two germline ends. Germline CDR1 reads MNHEY; CDR2 reads SMNVEV (reference sequence). This CDR3 region has 14 residues.